The 4 T cell receptor beta chains below were found in one sample sequenced in a study of T cells in narcolepsy. Using immunoSEQ multiplex PCR, the repertoire was profiled, and TCRdb retains in-frame clones only, with some absent. The data show some 33,000 clones, around 90% seen once. The sample consisted of CD45RA- memory CD4+ T cells from PBMCs. The source of these receptors is a human donor with narcolepsy.

This chain connects TRBV7-3 to TRBJ2-2; weak D call: TRBD1 (5 bases). With 0 bases removed from V and 9 bases from J, the gap between germline ends came to 5 bases. This CDR3 region has 12 residues. From germline, CDR1 is SGHTA and CDR2 FQGTGA. As DNA, the CDR3 is TGTGCCAGCAGCTTAACGGGGCGGGAGCTGTTTTTT. Translated: CASSLTGRELFF.

The chain employs TRBV27 and TRBJ2-7, with D possibly matching TRBD2 (6 bases). Germline V gene lookup returns CDR1 MNHEY and CDR2 SMNVEV (reference sequence). Between the trimmed V and J ends, which lost 6 bases and 2 bases, there was a span of 14 bases. The CDR3 length is 14 residues. The CDR3: CASRGGVPPYEQYF. The CDR3 coding sequence is TGTGCCAGCAGAGGAGGGGTCCCTCCCTACGAGCAGTACTTC.

The gene calls are TRBV7-2 and TRBJ1-3, with a possible D match to TRBD1 (5 bases). The CDR3 length is 15 residues. V shed 4 bases and J shed 2 bases, with 12 bases lying between them. The germline V gene has CDR1 SGHTA and CDR2 FQGNSA. The CDR3 loop reads CASSYTRGTGNTIYF. DNA for the CDR3: TGTGCCAGCAGCTATACTAGGGGCACTGGAAACACCATATATTTT. The full variable domain, with the rest looked up from reference TRBV7-2 and TRBJ1-3, is GAGVSQSPSNKVTEKGKDVELRCDPISGHTALYWYRQSLGQGLEFLIYFQGNSAPDKSGLPSDRFSAERTGGSVSTLTIQRTQQEDSAVYLCASSYTRGTGNTIYFGEGSWLTVV.

This chain links TRBV7-6 with TRBJ2-2, with TRBD2 matching over 8 bases. Germline values: CDR1 SGHVS, CDR2 FNYEAQ. The CDR3 is 17 amino acids. J gave up 4 bases and V 1 base, and 8 bases lay outside the gene matches. CDR3 amino acids: CASSLVGTGLGTGELFF. Here the CDR3 DNA reads TGTGCCAGCAGCTTAGTCGGAACGGGACTAGGCACCGGGGAGCTGTTTTTT.